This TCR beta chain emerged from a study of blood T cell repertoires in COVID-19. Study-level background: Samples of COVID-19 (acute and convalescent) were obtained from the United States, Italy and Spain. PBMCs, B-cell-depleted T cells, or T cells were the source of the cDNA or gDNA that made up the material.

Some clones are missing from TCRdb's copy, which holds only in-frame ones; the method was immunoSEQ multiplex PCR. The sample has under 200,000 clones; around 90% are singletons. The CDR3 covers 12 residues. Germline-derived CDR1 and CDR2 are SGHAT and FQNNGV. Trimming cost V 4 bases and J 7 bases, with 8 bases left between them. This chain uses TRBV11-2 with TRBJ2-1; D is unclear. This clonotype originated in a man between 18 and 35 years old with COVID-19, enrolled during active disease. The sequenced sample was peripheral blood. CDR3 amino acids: CASSSTLNEQFF. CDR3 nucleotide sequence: TGTGCCAGCAGCTCCACTTTGAATGAGCAGTTCTTC.